This T cell receptor beta chain was obtained from a study of OX40 agonist ivuxolimab in advanced cancers. As for the study more broadly: The costimulatory receptor OX40 (CD134) was targeted by ivuxolimab, a fully human IgG2 agonistic monoclonal antibody. Intravenous ivuxolimab was administered to patients every 2 weeks at six dose levels: 0.01, 0.1, 0.3, 1.5, 3 and 10 mg/kg. Of the 52 patients in dose escalation, some 20 had hepatocellular carcinoma, about 15 had melanoma, 9 had renal cell carcinoma and 9 had head and neck cancer. In the dose-escalation cohort, 82.7% of patients were male, and the mean age was 60 years with a range of roughly 20 to 85. Patients were allowed to have had prior anti-PD-1, anti-PD-L1 or anti-CTLA-4 therapy, and around 40% of the dose-escalation patients had previously received checkpoint inhibitors. Three dose-escalation patients achieved partial responses, one with hepatocellular carcinoma and two with cutaneous melanoma. The point of sequencing TCRbeta in the periphery was to test whether ivuxolimab changed TCR sequence diversity and drove clonal T-cell expansion. The paper describes the monotherapy dose-escalation part (N ≈ 52 patients) of the phase I trial of ivuxolimab.

Genomic DNA was isolated from the sorted cells so that the TCRbeta CDR3 region could be sequenced. The immunoSEQ Assay was used to sequence the TCRbeta CDR3 regions. As stored in TCRdb, this immuneACCESS dataset retains in-frame rearrangements with V and J assigned. A fraction of the clones does not appear; measured against another copy, unresolved V genes explain less than half of the discrepancy, and the remainder lacks a known reason. Here the sample has tens of thousands of clones; around 90% occur a single time. The top ten constitute under 35% of the sample. V loses 10 bases, J loses 7 bases, and the germline ends lie 17 bases apart. CDR1 MNHNS and CDR2 SASEGT are derived from the germline V gene. CDR3 length: 13 amino acids, cysteine to phenylalanine. Only CDR3 DNA is held: 39 bases, read in frame from base 1. Patients with autoimmune disease history or receiving systemic immunosuppression were excluded from the trial. In every dose cohort, peripheral blood was drawn for TCR sequencing at baseline, cycle 4 day 1, and cycle 7 day 1. The samples were drawn from a first-in-human, open-label, multicenter phase I dose-escalation trial of ivuxolimab. Adults with locally advanced or metastatic melanoma, renal cell, hepatocellular, or head and neck squamous cell carcinoma were enrolled in the trial. Before TCR sequencing, CD4+ T cells and CD8+ T cells from peripheral blood were sorted into separate populations.

Overall study outcomes, separate from this receptor: Antigen specificity was not determined for the clonally expanded peripheral T cells. After ivuxolimab, expanded clones were on average more numerous among CD8+ T cells than among CD4+ T cells. At doses from 0.1 to 3.0 mg/kg, clonal expansion was seen in both CD4+ and CD8+ blood T cells between baseline and week 6. Partial responders in the 0.1-3.0 mg/kg groups had among the lowest normalized peripheral clonal expansion, especially among CD8+ T cells. Low levels of normalized T-cell clonal expansion were also seen in some nonresponding patients.

Notes on this clone: There is no known antigen for this receptor. Base qualities were left out, and no much larger clone turns up one base away.

The sequence derives from an adult with an advanced solid tumor such as melanoma, head and neck, liver or kidney cancer. This material consisted of CD4+ or CD8+ T cells sorted from blood, taken in a trial of the OX40 agonist ivuxolimab. This chain is built from TRBV6-1 and TRBJ1-5; the D gene cannot be named for sure. Here the CDR3 is given as CAITTPQGQPQHF. The base sequence is TGTGCCATCACCACCCCCCAAGGGCAGCCCCAGCATTTT.